What follows are 4 T cell receptor beta chains derived from one specimen sequenced in a study of blood T cells in healthy people across ages. A second PCR, run for about 7 to 11 cycles, used a sample-barcoded 5' primer plus a J-beta primer mix. Each CDR3 protein is one row after TCRdb ran MiXCR on the 5' RACE reads. This table holds 1,800,000 or so distinct CDR3 sequences, about 39% found once. The sequenced material came from blood. These receptors all stem from a human donor in good health.

This chain connects TRBV29-1 to TRBJ1-2, with D possibly TRBD1 on 5 matching bases. Trimming shortened V by 2 bases and J by 6 bases, and 13 bases separated the two germline ends. The CDR3 contains 13 residues. Germline values: CDR1 SQVTM, CDR2 ANQGSEA. The CDR3 nucleotides read TGCAGCGTTGAAACGGGGGGAGCAGATGGCTACACCTTC. It is translated as CSVETGGADGYTF.

The gene calls are TRBV3-1 and TRBJ1-2; D is ambiguous. V was clipped by 0 bases and J by 8 bases, with 13 bases between them. The CDR3 consists of 14 residues. Germline values: CDR1 LGHDT, CDR2 YNNKEL (reference sequence). The CDR3 DNA is TGTGCCAGCAGCCAAGATCCCCTAAAGGGCGGCTACACCTTC. Its translation is CASSQDPLKGGYTF. The variable domain in full, completed from reference TRBV3-1 and TRBJ1-2, reads DTAVSQTPKYLVTQMGNDKSIKCEQNLGHDTMYWYKQDSKKFLKIMFSYNNKELIINETVPNRFSPKSPDKAHLNLHINSLELGDSAVYFCASSQDPLKGGYTFGSGTRLTVV.

This clonotype showed up just a few times. This chain connects TRBV7-8 to TRBJ1-5; TRBD1 is a possible D gene (6 bases). CDR3 length equals 16 residues. The germline V gene has CDR1 SGHVS and CDR2 FQNEAQ. V was trimmed by 4 bases and J by 5 bases, leaving 18 bases between them. In DNA form, the CDR3 reads TGTGCCAGCAGCTCTACCTCCGGGACACAATATCAGCCCCAGCATTTT. Its protein product is CASSSTSGTQYQPQHF.

The chain couples TRBV21-1 to TRBJ2-5; the table calls TRBD1, which could not be checked here. TRBV21-1 is marked as a pseudogene. The CDR3 consists of 16 residues. CDR3 in amino acids: CASSKSPGGGQETQYF. In nucleotides, the CDR3 is TGTGCCAGCAGCAAATCCCCTGGGGGGGGCCAAGAGACCCAGTACTTC.